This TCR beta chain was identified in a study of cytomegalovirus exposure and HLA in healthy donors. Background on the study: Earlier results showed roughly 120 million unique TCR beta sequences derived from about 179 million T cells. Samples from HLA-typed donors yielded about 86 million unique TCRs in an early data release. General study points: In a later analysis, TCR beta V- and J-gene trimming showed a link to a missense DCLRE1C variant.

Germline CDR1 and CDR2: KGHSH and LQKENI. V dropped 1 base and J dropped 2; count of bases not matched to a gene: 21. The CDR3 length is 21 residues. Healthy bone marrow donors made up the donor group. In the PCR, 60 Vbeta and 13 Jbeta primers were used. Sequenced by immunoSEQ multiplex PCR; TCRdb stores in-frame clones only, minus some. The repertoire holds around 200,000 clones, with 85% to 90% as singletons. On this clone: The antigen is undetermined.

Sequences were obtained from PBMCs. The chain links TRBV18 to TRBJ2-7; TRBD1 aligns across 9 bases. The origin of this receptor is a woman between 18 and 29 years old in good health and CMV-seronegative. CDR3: CASSPHVSGGPGDRDPYEQYF. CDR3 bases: TGTGCCAGCTCACCACACGTATCGGGAGGTCCGGGGGACAGGGACCCCTACGAGCAGTACTTC. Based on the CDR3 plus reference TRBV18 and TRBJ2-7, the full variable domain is NAGVMQNPRHLVRRRGQEARLRCSPMKGHSHVYWYRQLPEEGLKFMVYLQKENIIDESGMPKERFSAEFPKEGPSILRIQQVVRGDSAAYFCASSPHVSGGPGDRDPYEQYFGPGTRLTVT.